This T cell receptor (beta chain) was documented in a study of Ad26.COV2.S vaccination and SARS-CoV-2 variants. The treatment denotes: around 19 received Ad26.COV2.S at low or high dose, single or two shots; 5 received placebo; per-sample allocation not given. Day 63 after the first injection of vaccine or placebo was the sampling time. Sequencing was performed with immunoSEQ multiplex PCR; in TCRdb, only in-frame clones are kept and a portion is missing. This sample yields about 350,000 clones, of which roughly 85% are seen a single time; 2.5% to 3.5% belongs to the top ten. V gave up 0 bases and J gave up 0 bases, with 6 bases separating them. The CDR3 length is 13 residues. Germline-derived CDR1 and CDR2 are SQVTM and ANQGSEA.

The source is a person between 18 and 65 years old who received the Ad26.COV2.S COVID-19 vaccine or a placebo. The J gene is TRBJ2-7, the V gene TRBV29-1; D is unresolved. This specimen consisted of peripheral blood, obtained in a trial of Ad26.COV2.S vaccine versus placebo. CDR3 amino acids: CSVEEGISYEQYF. In DNA, the CDR3 is TGCAGCGTTGAAGAAGGGATCTCCTACGAGCAGTACTTC.